This TCR beta chain emerged from a study of shared clonotypes between healthy human individuals. The V gene lost 8 bases and the J gene lost 6 bases, with 17 bases spanning the gap. Looked up from germline, CDR1 is SNHLY and CDR2 is FYNNEI. This CDR3 is 14 amino acids long. In this sample, this clone turned up a few times. Sequenced by immunoSEQ multiplex PCR; TCRdb stores in-frame clones only, minus some. This table has 2.3 million or so clones, over 85% appearing once. The gene calls are TRBV2 and TRBJ2-4; D is perhaps TRBD2 (5 bases). The sequence was collected from a man younger than 35 in good health. Some clones in this sample may be carry-over from other donors' samples. Sequencing was done on a sample of naive CD4+ T cells from PBMCs. As for subset: CD45RA+ positively selected. This CDR3 is CASGAESGGNIQYF. For the CDR3, the DNA is TGTGCCAGCGGCGCAGAGAGCGGTGGAAACATTCAGTACTTC. Filled out from reference TRBV2 and TRBJ2-4, the complete variable domain reads EPEVTQTPSHQVTQMGQEVILRCVPISNHLYFYWYRQILGQKVEFLVSFYNNEISEKSEIFDDQFSVERPDGSNFTLKIRSTKLEDSAMYFCASGAESGGNIQYFGAGTRLSVL.